Below, 31 T cell receptor beta chains from the same sample are listed, as sequenced in a study of cytomegalovirus exposure and HLA in healthy donors. This PCR relied on a set of 60 Vbeta primers and 13 Jbeta primers. Measured with immunoSEQ multiplex PCR; TCRdb has only the in-frame clones, and not every one. The sample has around 170,000 clones; 81% are singletons. Sequences were obtained from PBMCs. All receptors derive from a man in his fifties or sixties in good health and CMV-seronegative.

The chain employs TRBV4-3 and TRBJ2-3; the D gene is possibly TRBD1 (6 bases). V was trimmed by 6 bases and J by 2 bases, leaving 12 bases between them. The CDR3 runs 14 residues. CDR1 LGHNA and CDR2 YSLEER come from the germline V gene. The CDR3 sequence: CASSRDKHTDTQYF. In nucleotides, the CDR3 is TGCGCCAGCAGTCGGGACAAACACACAGATACGCAGTATTTT.

Concerning this clone itself: This CDR3 is also generated by other DNA sequences in the sample. The chain has TRBV6-5 and TRBJ1-1; the D gene is possibly TRBD1 (6 bases). V dropped 7 bases and J dropped 7 bases, with 19 bases sitting between them. The CDR3 consists of 14 residues. Looked up from germline, CDR1 is MNHEY and CDR2 is SVGAGI. CDR3 DNA: TGTGCCAGCACCAAAGGGGGGGATGGAGTTGAAGCTTTCTTT. This encodes CASTKGGDGVEAFF.

On this clone itself: Its ends do not fully match the called genes, so a read error is possible. Within the sample, other DNA sequences also encode this same CDR3. The genes are TRBV28 and TRBJ1-2; maybe TRBD1 (6 bases). The CDR3 covers 15 residues. Germline CDR1 is MDHEN and CDR2 is SYDVKM. CDR3 bases: TGTGCCAGCAGAAGTCAGGGGTTCGCTAACTACGGCTACACCTTC. Its translation is CASRSQGFANYGYTF.

The rearrangement joins TRBV19 to TRBJ2-3, with D tentatively TRBD2 (5 bases). V was shortened by 5 bases and J by 2 bases, with 11 bases between the two germline ends. Germline CDR1 reads LNHDA; CDR2 reads SQIVND (reference sequence). This CDR3 region has 14 residues. CDR3 bases: TGTGCCAGTAGTGGACTTTCGGCCACAGATACGCAGTATTTT. Translation: CASSGLSATDTQYF.

The gene calls are TRBV7-2 and TRBJ2-2; TRBD1 might be the D (6 bases). Trimming cost V 8 bases and J 4 bases, with 17 bases left between them. Germline loops: CDR1 SGHTA, CDR2 FQGNSA. The CDR3 extends over 15 amino acids. The CDR3 is CASSSRGYVTGELFF. CDR3 sequence (DNA): TGTGCCAGCTCCTCCAGGGGATATGTCACCGGGGAGCTGTTTTTT.

The gene calls are TRBV19 and TRBJ2-2; D unresolved. The length of the CDR3 is 14 residues. V was trimmed by 3 bases and J by 2 bases, leaving 7 bases between them. The V gene's germline CDR1 is LNHDA and CDR2 SQIVND (reference sequence). The CDR3 DNA sequence: TGTGCCAGTAGTATCCCCAGAAACACCGGGGAGCTGTTTTTT. Protein product: CASSIPRNTGELFF. Full variable domain (outside the CDR3, taken from reference TRBV19 and TRBJ2-2): DGGITQSPKYLFRKEGQNVTLSCEQNLNHDAMYWYRQDPGQGLRLIYYSQIVNDFQKGDIAEGYSVSREKKESFPLTVTSAQKNPTAFYLCASSIPRNTGELFFGEGSRLTVL.

The chain has TRBV15 and TRBJ2-5, with D uncertain. This CDR3 comprises 14 residues. Trimming stripped 2 bases from V and 2 bases from J, with 9 bases between. CDR1 is LNHNV, CDR2 YYDKDF, per germline (reference sequence). CDR3 nucleotides: TGTGCCACCAGCAGACCGCGGATACAAGAGACCCAGTACTTC. Amino acid sequence: CATSRPRIQETQYF.

The chain recombines TRBV7-9 with TRBJ1-1, with D maybe TRBD1 (5 bases). The V gene lost 5 bases and the J gene lost 0 bases, with 16 bases spanning the gap. The CDR3 contains 16 residues. Germline loops: CDR1 SEHNR, CDR2 FQNEAQ (reference sequence). The CDR3 sequence is CASSGRETAMNTEAFF. Written as DNA, the CDR3 is TGTGCCAGCAGCGGGCGGGAGACAGCAATGAACACTGAAGCTTTCTTT.

This sequence joins TRBV5-1 and TRBJ2-1, with TRBD1 identical over 7 bases. CDR3 length: 14 amino acids. CDR1 and CDR2 (germline): SGHRS, YFSETQ. J lost 0 bases, V lost 7 bases, and 4 bases had no gene match. The CDR3 protein is CASGPGGSYNEQFF. In DNA form, the CDR3 reads TGCGCCAGCGGGCCAGGGGGCTCCTACAATGAGCAGTTCTTC. The full variable domain, in which reference TRBV5-1 and TRBJ2-1 provide the parts outside the CDR3, is KAGVTQTPRYLIKTRGQQVTLSCSPISGHRSVSWYQQTPGQGLQFLFEYFSETQRNKGNFPGRFSGRQFSNSRSEMNVSTLELGDSALYLCASGPGGSYNEQFFGPGTRLTVL.

The chain couples TRBV7-2 to TRBJ1-3; no definite D call. The V gene's germline CDR1 is SGHTA and CDR2 FQGNSA. V lost 6 bases to trimming and J lost 0 bases, with 6 bases between them. This CDR3 is built from 13 residues. CDR3 region: CASRLSSGNTIYF. The CDR3 region has the DNA TGTGCCAGCAGACTGAGCTCTGGAAACACCATATATTTT.

The count of this clone is one. The chain recombines TRBV27 with TRBJ1-2; weak D call: TRBD1 (6 bases). Trimming took 6 bases from V and 7 from J, leaving 15 bases between them. The germline CDR1 and CDR2 sequences are MNHEY and SMNVEV (reference sequence). This CDR3 region has 13 residues. Written as DNA, the CDR3 is TGTGCCAGCAGGCTGGACAGCACCGGTGGCTACACCTTC. Translation: CASRLDSTGGYTF.

The gene calls are TRBV11-2 and TRBJ1-3, with TRBD1 matching 9 bases. This CDR3 has 15 residues. Looked up from germline, CDR1 is SGHAT and CDR2 is FQNNGV. V was clipped by 3 bases and J by 2 bases; unmatched bases: 2. In DNA, the CDR3 is TGTGCCAGCAGCTTGGGGACAGGGACTGGAAACACCATATATTTT. This sequence encodes CASSLGTGTGNTIYF.

The chain recombines TRBV9 with TRBJ2-5, with TRBD2 matching over 10 bases. The CDR3 covers 14 residues. From germline, CDR1 is SGDLS and CDR2 YYNGEE. Trimming took 7 bases from V and 5 from J; bases not matched to a gene: 8. CDR3 sequence: CASSLTSGAETQYF. In DNA, the CDR3 is TGTGCCAGCTCCCTAACTAGCGGGGCTGAGACCCAGTACTTC.

The chain has TRBV7-8 and TRBJ1-1; D is unresolved. The germline V gene encodes CDR1 SGHVS and CDR2 FQNEAQ. V shed 6 bases and J shed 5 bases, with 10 bases lying between them. The CDR3 spans 12 residues. CDR3 sequence: CASSPSRTEAFF. In DNA, the CDR3 is TGTGCCAGCAGTCCAAGTCGGACTGAAGCTTTCTTT.

There are a few counts of this clone. The chain links TRBV13 to TRBJ2-7; D perhaps matches TRBD1 (6 bases). Germline-derived CDR1 and CDR2 are PRHDT and FYEKMQ (reference sequence). The CDR3 runs to 14 residues. V dropped 2 bases and J dropped 3 bases, with 11 bases sitting between them. The CDR3 is CASSLKGQSYEQYF. The CDR3 DNA reads as TGTGCCAGCAGCTTAAAAGGACAGAGCTACGAGCAGTACTTC.

The V gene is TRBV6-5, the J gene TRBJ2-3, with 7 bases aligning to TRBD2. The J segment lost 2 bases and the V segment lost 7 bases, leaving 6 bases of the junction unmatched. Germline V gene lookup returns CDR1 MNHEY and CDR2 SVGAGI. This CDR3 has 14 amino acids. The DNA for the CDR3 is TGTGCCAGCACCCGGGGGGACGCCACAGATACGCAGTATTTT. Encoded protein: CASTRGDATDTQYF.

The V call is TRBV4-1, the J call TRBJ2-5; 10 nucleotides match TRBD2. V gave up 0 bases and J gave up 5 bases; unmatched junction bases: 6. Germline V gene lookup returns CDR1 MGHRA and CDR2 YSYEKL. The CDR3 has 16 amino acids. CDR3 sequence (DNA): TGCGCCAGCAGCCAAGAGGTAGCGGGGGGAGAGGAGACCCAGTACTTC. Translating gives CASSQEVAGGEETQYF.

DNA of the CDR3: TGTGCCAGCAGTACGGGGGGATCCTATAATTCACCCCTCCACTTT. This sequence encodes CASSTGGSYNSPLHF. V usage is TRBV6-5 and J usage is TRBJ1-6; D is possibly TRBD1 (5 bases). The V end was cut by 5 bases, the J end by 1 base, with 9 bases between. Germline V gene lookup returns CDR1 MNHEY and CDR2 SVGAGI. There are 15 residues in the CDR3.

This clone has just a few counts. This chain joins TRBV7-8 and TRBJ2-3; 10 bases fit TRBD2. Germline CDR1 and CDR2: SGHVS and FQNEAQ. The V segment lost 0 bases and the J segment 0 bases; nucleotides outside the gene matches: 9. This CDR3 is 19 amino acids long. CDR3 bases: TGTGCCAGCAGCTTAGCTCGTTTTAGCGGGGGGCCTAGCACAGATACGCAGTATTTT. Translation: CASSLARFSGGPSTDTQYF.

As concerns this clone: The sample holds other DNA sequences that translate to the same CDR3. V and J are TRBV7-9 and TRBJ2-2; D is perhaps TRBD1 (5 bases). Germline assignment: CDR1 SEHNR and CDR2 FQNEAQ (reference sequence). Trimming cost V 5 bases and J 5 bases, with 9 bases left between them. This CDR3 has 13 amino acids. The CDR3 is CASSLRVTGELFF. The DNA for the CDR3 is TGTGCCAGCAGCCTCAGGGTTACCGGGGAGCTGTTTTTT.

This sequence joins TRBV18 and TRBJ2-2; D is perhaps TRBD2 (5 bases). The CDR3 runs 15 residues. Trimming stripped 2 bases from V and 4 bases from J, with 11 bases between. Per germline, CDR1 KGHSH and CDR2 LQKENI. CDR3 nucleotide sequence: TGTGCCAGCTCACCAAGCCGAGGGTCCACCGGGGAGCTGTTTTTT. This gives the protein CASSPSRGSTGELFF.

V gene TRBV6-5 combines with J gene TRBJ1-2; TRBD1 matches 9 bases. V gave up 5 bases and J gave up 1 base; unmatched junction bases: 2. This CDR3 spans 14 amino acids. Germline V CDR1 and CDR2: MNHEY, SVGAGI. The CDR3 DNA sequence: TGTGCCAGCAGTGGACAGGGGAATAACTATGGCTACACCTTC. Translation gives CASSGQGNNYGYTF.

This sequence joins TRBV12-5 and TRBJ1-2, with TRBD1 matching 10 bases. The CDR3 has 16 amino acids. CDR1 is LGHNT, CDR2 FRNRAP, per germline. The J segment lost 4 bases and the V segment lost 6 bases, leaving 11 bases of the junction unmatched. The CDR3 DNA sequence: TGTGCTAGTGGATGGACGACAGGGGGCACGACCTATGGCTACACCTTC. Translation: CASGWTTGGTTYGYTF.

This chain's CDR3 is CASSQESQDYGYTF. Here the CDR3 DNA reads TGCGCCAGCAGCCAAGAGTCGCAGGACTATGGCTACACCTTC. V gene TRBV4-3 combines with J gene TRBJ1-2; D is unclear. The V gene's germline CDR1 is LGHNA and CDR2 YSLEER. The CDR3 length is 14 residues. V shed 0 bases and J shed 3 bases, with 8 bases lying between them.

The chain recombines TRBV2 with TRBJ1-2; maybe TRBD1 (5 bases). The ends were cut back, 3 bases at V and 0 bases at J, with 8 bases in the middle. In germline, CDR1 is SNHLY, CDR2 FYNNEI. The length of the CDR3 is 14 residues. The CDR3 is CASSDGGANYGYTF. The CDR3 region has the DNA TGTGCCAGCAGTGACGGGGGTGCTAACTATGGCTACACCTTC.

The J gene is TRBJ2-2, the V gene TRBV5-6; D is undetermined. The CDR3 extends over 11 amino acids. V was shortened by 7 bases and J by 6 bases, with 7 bases between the two germline ends. CDR1 and CDR2 (germline): SGHDT, YYEEEE. The CDR3 sequence: CASRRAGELFF. The CDR3 nucleotides are TGTGCCAGCCGCCGCGCCGGGGAGCTGTTTTTT.

This chain joins TRBV27 and TRBJ1-3; TRBD1 aligns across 10 bases. After removal of 6 bases from V and 4 bases from J, the junction contained 15 bases not matched to a gene. This CDR3 has 18 residues. CDR1 is MNHEY, CDR2 SMNVEV, per germline (reference sequence). CDR3 protein: CASSRLSGTGASGNTIYF. Written as DNA, the CDR3 is TGTGCCAGCAGCAGACTTTCCGGGACAGGGGCTTCCGGAAACACCATATATTTT.

The rearrangement uses TRBV19 and TRBJ2-7, with D tentatively TRBD1 (7 bases). CDR3 size: 14 residues. Trimming left V 3 bases short and J 2 bases short, with 11 bases between. Germline values: CDR1 LNHDA, CDR2 SQIVND (reference sequence). In DNA, the CDR3 is TGTGCCAGTAGTATCTCAGGGGGGACCTACGAGCAGTACTTC. Translation: CASSISGGTYEQYF.

The chain joins TRBV29-1 to TRBJ1-2; D possibly corresponds to TRBD1 (5 bases). Trimming removed 7 bases at V and 1 base at J, with 7 bases between. Per the germline V gene, CDR1 is SQVTM and CDR2 is ANQGSEA. The CDR3 contains 11 residues. The CDR3 DNA is TGCAGCGGGGGGGATAACTATGGCTACACCTTC. Amino acid sequence: CSGGDNYGYTF.

This clone was counted a few times. The CDR3 DNA is TGTGCCAGTAGCCTACGCACCGGGACACCCATCGGAAACACCATATATTTT. Its translation: CASSLRTGTPIGNTIYF. This chain connects TRBV19 to TRBJ1-3, with a weak D call TRBD1 (6 bases). V lost 6 bases to trimming and J lost 4 bases, with 22 bases between them. Germline-derived CDR1 and CDR2 are LNHDA and SQIVND (reference sequence). The CDR3 is 17 residues long.

The V gene is TRBV7-2, the J gene TRBJ2-1; 9 bases fit TRBD1. The junction had 2 bases not matched to a gene; V was cut back by 5 bases and J by 12 bases. The CDR3 extends over 11 amino acids. Germline V CDR1 and CDR2: SGHTA, FQGNSA. The CDR3 DNA reads as TGTGCCAGCAGCATGGGACAGGGGCAGTTCTTC. It specifies CASSMGQGQFF.